These 27 T cell receptor beta chains came from one sample sequenced in a study of CD8 T cells in ankylosing spondylitis. The study's findings and limits: Seemingly characteristic of ankylosing spondylitis blood was a TCR beta motif consisting of eight highly homologous variants.

TCRdb processed the 5' RACE reads anew with MiXCR; each CDR3 protein has one entry. The sample shows about 840,000 distinct CDR3 sequences, about an eighth of them seen only once. The antigens of these receptors remain unknown. The sample taken for sequencing was blood, either unsorted or a sorted T cell fraction (not recorded which). The receptors were sampled from a male donor with ankylosing spondylitis.

The genes are TRBV5-1 and TRBJ2-4, with D perhaps matching TRBD1 (6 bases). The CDR3 is 16 amino acids. In germline, CDR1 is SGHRS, CDR2 YFSETQ. Trimming left V 1 base short and J 3 bases short, with 14 bases between. The CDR3, as DNA: TGCGCCAGCAGCTTGCAATCAGGGGCGGGCAAAAACATTCAGTACTTC. Its protein product is CASSLQSGAGKNIQYF.

With regard to this clonotype: Relative to the germline gene, one junction end is altered; a read error may explain this. The chain is built from TRBV14 and TRBJ2-7; no reliable D call. CDR3 length: 13 residues. Germline-derived CDR1 and CDR2 are SGHDN and FVKESK. This chain's CDR3 is CASSQRTEQAPNF. The CDR3 nucleotides are TGTGCCAGCAGCCAACGAACGGAGCAGGCCCCCAACTTC.

The table lists this clonotype with many counts. The chain couples TRBV20-1 to TRBJ1-5; 7 nucleotides align to TRBD1. Germline V gene lookup returns CDR1 DFQATT and CDR2 SNEGSKA (reference sequence). Trimming removed 6 bases from V and 1 base from J; junction bases left unmatched: 6. The CDR3 runs 14 residues. This chain's CDR3 is CSAQGRGSNQPQHF. CDR3 DNA: TGCAGTGCACAGGGGCGGGGGAGCAATCAGCCCCAGCATTTT.

A few counts support this clonotype. The chain combines TRBV6-2 or TRBV6-3 with TRBJ1-5, with 7 bases matching TRBD1. The trim removed 2 bases at V and 2 bases at J, leaving 6 bases unmatched. Germline CDR1 MNHEY, CDR2 SVGEGT. CDR3 length: 16 residues. This CDR3 is CASSYQTGRGNQPQHF. In DNA form, the CDR3 reads TGTGCCAGCAGTTACCAGACAGGGAGGGGCAATCAGCCCCAGCATTTT.

This clonotype was counted between two and nine times. The chain couples TRBV20-1 to TRBJ2-7; D is possibly TRBD2 (6 bases). Germline CDR1 DFQATT, CDR2 SNEGSKA (reference sequence). V was trimmed by 1 base and J by 2 bases, leaving 12 bases between them. The CDR3 length is 14 residues. The DNA for the CDR3 is TGCAGTGCTAGAGTAGCTAGCGTCCCCTACGAGCAGTACTTC. Its translation: CSARVASVPYEQYF.

The table lists this clonotype with many counts. J is TRBJ2-7 and V is TRBV29-1, with D hard to call. The V end lost 5 bases, the J end lost 3 bases, and 8 bases lay between the germline ends. The CDR3 is 11 residues long. Germline V gene sequence: CDR1 SQVTM, CDR2 ANQGSEA. In DNA form, the CDR3 reads TGCAGCGTTCTAACCCTCTACGAGCAGTACTTC. Its protein product is CSVLTLYEQYF.

The gene calls are TRBV28 and TRBJ2-1; D perhaps matches TRBD2 (5 bases). Germline CDR1 reads MDHEN; CDR2 reads SYDVKM. The V and J ends lost 7 bases and 4 bases respectively, with 11 bases between them. This CDR3 spans 13 amino acids. This CDR3 reads CASKGRTYNEQFF. The CDR3 bases are TGTGCCAGCAAAGGCCGGACTTACAATGAGCAGTTCTTC.

The sample holds a few counts of this clonotype. This chain connects TRBV2 to TRBJ2-7; D is undetermined. V dropped 6 bases and J dropped 4 bases, with 16 bases sitting between them. The germline gives CDR1 SNHLY, CDR2 FYNNEI. This CDR3 region has 14 residues. This CDR3 reads CASSSRTSLYEQYF. The CDR3 nucleotides are TGTGCCAGCAGCTCCCGGACCTCCTTGTACGAGCAGTACTTC.

The rearrangement uses TRBV4-2 and TRBJ1-1; no reliable D call. The CDR3 sequence is 16 residues long. Germline V lookup: CDR1 LGHNA, CDR2 YNFKEQ. The V end lost 0 bases, the J end lost 1 base, and 12 bases lay between the germline ends. The CDR3 protein is CASSQDWSRRNTEAFF. Written as DNA, the CDR3 is TGTGCCAGCAGCCAAGATTGGAGCAGAAGGAACACTGAAGCTTTCTTT.

This sequence joins TRBV5-5 and TRBJ2-1, with 7 bases that match TRBD2. The CDR3 loop spans 16 amino acids. CDR1 and CDR2 (germline): SGHKS, YYEKEE (reference sequence). V dropped 0 bases and J dropped 7; count of bases not matched to a gene: 10. DNA of the CDR3: TGTGCCAGCAGCTTGGGTGACGGGAGGCTTTCAAATGAGCAGTTCTTC. Translating gives CASSLGDGRLSNEQFF.

This chain joins TRBV6-5 and TRBJ1-6, with 10 bases fitting TRBD1. Trimming cost V 0 bases and J 8 bases; bases outside gene matches: 1. CDR1 is MNHEY, CDR2 SVGAGI, per germline. The CDR3 runs 15 residues. CDR3 in DNA: TGTGCCAGCAGTTACTCCGGACAGGGGGATTCACCCCTCCACTTT. It yields the protein CASSYSGQGDSPLHF.

The chain joins TRBV9 to TRBJ2-7; weak D call: TRBD2 (6 bases). The CDR3 runs 18 residues. Germline CDR1 is SGDLS and CDR2 is YYNGEE. V was cut by 4 bases and J by 4 bases, with 27 bases left in between. The CDR3: CASSPRSLRWRVTYEQYF. The DNA of the CDR3 is TGTGCCAGCAGCCCGCGGTCGTTGCGGTGGAGGGTGACTTACGAGCAGTACTTC. Full variable domain (missing parts from reference TRBV9 and TRBJ2-7): DSGVTQTPKHLITATGQRVTLRCSPRSGDLSVYWYQQSLDQGLQFLIQYYNGEERAKGNILERFSAQQFPDLHSELNLSSLELGDSALYFCASSPRSLRWRVTYEQYFGPGTRLTVT.

Only a few counts were recorded for this clonotype. This rearrangement joins TRBV15 to TRBJ1-1; D is unclear. CDR3 length equals 13 residues. Germline loops: CDR1 LNHNV, CDR2 YYDKDF (reference sequence). Trimming took 0 bases from V and 5 from J, leaving 7 bases between them. CDR3 nucleotides: TGTGCCACCAGCAGAGACCGGGATACTGAAGCTTTCTTT. Translated, it gives CATSRDRDTEAFF.

Concerning this clonotype: This clone may be a read error of a much larger clone one base away. CDR3 sequence reads: CASSFMTGELFF. The CDR3, as DNA: TGTGCCAGCAGTTTTATGACCGGGGAGCTGTTTTTT. The V call is TRBV12-3 or TRBV12-4, the J call TRBJ2-2; D is unclear. With 3 bases removed from V and 5 bases from J, the gap between germline ends came to 4 bases. CDR3 length: 12 residues.

The CDR3 DNA is TGCAGTGCCAGGAGTATGAGGGGGCTCCTCTACGAGCAGTACTTC. Translation gives CSARSMRGLLYEQYF. The rearrangement links TRBV20-1 to TRBJ2-7; 7 nucleotides align to TRBD1. The CDR3 is 15 residues long. Germline lookup yields CDR1 DFQATT and CDR2 SNEGSKA (reference sequence). Trimming at V came to 6 bases and at J to 3 bases, leaving 14 bases not matched to a gene.

The chain employs TRBV5-1 and TRBJ2-5, with 7 bases fitting TRBD2. This CDR3 spans 17 amino acids. Germline loops: CDR1 SGHRS, CDR2 YFSETQ. The junction had 18 bases not matched to a gene; V was cut back by 5 bases and J by 5 bases. The CDR3 spells CASRSFALAGTMETQYF. CDR3 in DNA: TGCGCCAGCAGGTCTTTTGCCCTTGCAGGGACTATGGAGACCCAGTACTTC. Together with reference TRBV5-1 and TRBJ2-5, the CDR3 gives the full variable domain: KAGVTQTPRYLIKTRGQQVTLSCSPISGHRSVSWYQQTPGQGLQFLFEYFSETQRNKGNFPGRFSGRQFSNSRSEMNVSTLELGDSALYLCASRSFALAGTMETQYFGPGTRLLVL.

This clonotype was observed a few times. The V call is TRBV3-1, the J call TRBJ2-1; D gene uncertain. Germline CDR1 and CDR2: LGHDT and YNNKEL (reference sequence). The CDR3 length is 13 residues. Trimming removed 0 bases from V and 8 bases from J, with 8 bases in between. The CDR3 spells CASSQDGGDEQFF. As DNA, the CDR3 is TGTGCCAGCAGCCAAGATGGCGGAGATGAGCAGTTCTTC.

This chain connects TRBV5-4 to TRBJ2-7; 9 positions agree with TRBD1. The germline gives CDR1 SGHNT, CDR2 YYREEE (reference sequence). This CDR3 is built from 16 residues. V shed 2 bases and J 0 bases; nucleotides not matched to a gene: 6. CDR3 protein: CASSFRTGAVSYEQYF. CDR3 DNA sequence: TGTGCCAGCAGCTTTCGGACAGGGGCCGTCTCCTACGAGCAGTACTTC.

The V gene is TRBV11-2, the J gene TRBJ2-4; 12 bases match TRBD2. Germline trimming cut 2 bases from V and 1 base from J; bases unmatched to any gene: 9. Germline loops: CDR1 SGHAT, CDR2 FQNNGV. The CDR3 is 19 amino acids. The DNA for the CDR3 is TGTGCCAGCAGCTTATTGGAACTAGCGGGAGGAGGCGCCAAAAACATTCAGTACTTC. Protein product: CASSLLELAGGGAKNIQYF.

This clonotype has only a few counts. The rearrangement links TRBV28 to TRBJ1-1, with a tentative D call TRBD1 (5 bases). The CDR3 length is 16 residues. Trimming pared 1 base from V and 5 bases from J, leaving 17 bases between. Germline lookup yields CDR1 MDHEN and CDR2 SYDVKM. This CDR3 reads CASSLFFGGRGTEAFF. As DNA, the CDR3 is TGTGCCAGCAGTTTATTTTTTGGTGGGAGGGGAACTGAAGCTTTCTTT.

This clonotype was detected many times. This sequence joins TRBV4-1 and TRBJ2-7; D is unresolved. CDR1 and CDR2 (germline): MGHRA, YSYEKL. Trimming removed 0 bases at V and 4 bases at J, with 7 bases between. The CDR3 sequence is 13 residues long. The CDR3 reads CASSQDVRYEQYF. As DNA, the CDR3 is TGCGCCAGCAGCCAAGACGTCCGATACGAGCAGTACTTC.

This clonotype turned up a few times. The CDR3 DNA reads as TGCGCCAGCAGTTGGGCACCGGGACAGGAAAATGAAAAACTGTTTTTT. The encoded protein is CASSWAPGQENEKLFF. The V gene is TRBV5-1, the J gene TRBJ1-4, with 8 bases fitting TRBD1. Germline CDR1 SGHRS, CDR2 YFSETQ. Trimming removed 5 bases from V and 5 bases from J; junction bases left unmatched: 11. The CDR3 has 16 amino acids.

This clonotype showed up just a few times. The rearrangement uses TRBV5-1 and TRBJ2-7; unclear D gene. Germline lookup yields CDR1 SGHRS and CDR2 YFSETQ. There are 13 residues in the CDR3. V was clipped by 4 bases and J by 3 bases, with 11 bases between them. The CDR3 region is CASSLTPGYEQYF. The CDR3 DNA reads TGCGCCAGCAGCCTAACCCCCGGCTACGAGCAGTACTTC.

The V gene is TRBV5-1, the J gene TRBJ2-5; TRBD1 is a possible D gene (5 bases). Germline loops: CDR1 SGHRS, CDR2 YFSETQ. CDR3 length: 13 amino acids. V was pared by 4 bases and J by 2 bases, with 9 bases between. Here the CDR3 DNA reads TGCGCCAGCAGCCTACAGGAGCAAGAGACCCAGTACTTC. Residues: CASSLQEQETQYF.

The chain joins TRBV9 to TRBJ2-1, with D possibly being TRBD2 (6 bases). V lost 4 bases to trimming and J lost 0 bases, with 17 bases between them. This CDR3 has 17 residues. CDR1 is SGDLS and CDR2 is YYNGEE in the germline V gene. The CDR3 region has the DNA TGTGCCAGCAGCCCCGGGGGAGGTTCCCTCTCCTACAATGAGCAGTTCTTC. Amino acid sequence: CASSPGGGSLSYNEQFF.

This clonotype has a handful of counts. The genes are TRBV12-5 and TRBJ2-1; weak D call: TRBD1 (6 bases). CDR3 size: 14 residues. The ends were cut back, 5 bases at V and 5 bases at J, with 13 bases in the middle. The germline V gene encodes CDR1 LGHNT and CDR2 FRNRAP. CDR3 nucleotides: TGTGCTAGTGGTAACCGGGACACCGACAATGAGCAGTTCTTC. Its protein product is CASGNRDTDNEQFF.

In this sample, this clonotype turned up a few times. The chain uses TRBV20-1 and TRBJ2-3; D is unresolved. V dropped 3 bases and J dropped 6 bases, with 7 bases sitting between them. The germline V gene has CDR1 DFQATT and CDR2 SNEGSKA (reference sequence). The CDR3 length is 11 residues. CDR3 nucleotides: TGCAGTGCTAGTATGGTGGATACGCAGTATTTT. It encodes CSASMVDTQYF.